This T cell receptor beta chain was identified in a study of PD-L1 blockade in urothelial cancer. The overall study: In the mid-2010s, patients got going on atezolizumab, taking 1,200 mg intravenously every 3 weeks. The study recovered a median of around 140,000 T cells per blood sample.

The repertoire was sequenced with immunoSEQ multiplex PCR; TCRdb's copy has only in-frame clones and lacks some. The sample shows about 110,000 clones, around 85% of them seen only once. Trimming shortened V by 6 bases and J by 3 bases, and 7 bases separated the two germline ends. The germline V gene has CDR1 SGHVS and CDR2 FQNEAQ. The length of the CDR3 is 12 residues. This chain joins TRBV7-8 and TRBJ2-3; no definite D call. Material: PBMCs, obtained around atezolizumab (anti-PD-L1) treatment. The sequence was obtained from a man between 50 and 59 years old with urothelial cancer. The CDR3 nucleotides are TGTGCCAGCAGACCCGGGACAGATACGCAGTATTTT. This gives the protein CASRPGTDTQYF. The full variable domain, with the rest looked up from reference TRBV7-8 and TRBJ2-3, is GAGVSQSPRYKVAKRGQDVALRCDPISGHVSLFWYQQALGQGPEFLTYFQNEAQLDKSGLPSDRFFAERPEGSVSTLKIQRTQQEDSAVYLCASRPGTDTQYFGPGTRLTVL.